This T cell receptor (beta chain) came from a study of blood T cells in healthy people across ages. Findings and caveats of the study: Compared with aged donors, long-lived donors showed fewer expanded clones, suggesting selection. Using unsorted PBMCs precluded a conclusive naive versus antigen-experienced comparison. Diversity estimated from one million T cells was considered an underestimate.

This clonotype was picked up many times. No antigen is known for it. Alongside a J-beta primer mix, a sample-barcoded 5' primer served in a second PCR lasting roughly 6 to 11 cycles. One entry per CDR3 protein, called by TCRdb with MiXCR from the 5' RACE reads. Of fewer than 2,000,000 distinct CDR3 sequences in the sample, more than 35% were seen once. Sequenced sample: blood. The TCR sequence derives from a human donor in good health.

CDR3 loop: CASSLAVGPLHF. CDR3 sequence (DNA): TGTGCCAGCAGCTTAGCAGTGGGCCCCCTCCACTTT. The rearrangement uses TRBV7-2 and TRBJ1-6; D is undetermined. The CDR3 has 12 residues. Trimming took off 0 bases at V and 13 bases at J, with 7 bases between the two ends. Per germline, CDR1 SGHTA and CDR2 FQGNSA.